This TCR beta chain was captured in a study of shared clonotypes between healthy human individuals (dated by TCRdb to the early 2020s). Background for the entire study: The cohort included three men and a couple of women between 18 and 49 years of age. Per donor, three plates each were used for CD4 naive and CD4 memory, two for CD8 naive, and one for CD8 memory. The study deeply sequenced blood TCR repertoires of five healthy adults to estimate repertoire size and the extent of clonotype sharing between individuals. To increase sequencing depth and limit assay-specific biases, TCR repertoire library preparation and sequencing were carried out by different laboratories using diverse techniques. Per donor, leukapheresis produced somewhere between about 0.94 and 9 billion PBMCs. The study at large found these results: Compared with non-shared clonotypes, clonotypes shared by all four sorted-subset donors had higher generation probabilities. Because the study included a small number of donors, the genetic and exposure-history diversity represented was limited. Incomplete sequencing was indicated by rarefaction of sorted-subset datasets, despite the large sequencing depth. Larger estimated clonotype richness was generally found for naive subsets than for memory subsets. Pairwise subsampling indicated that sequencing depth was expected to affect the degree of clonotype sharing among donors. Across a handful of donors, 5% to 6% of naive CD4, roughly 3.4% of naive CD8, approximately 2.5% of memory CD4, and 0.4% of memory CD8 clonotypes were shared. Sampling was limited to blood, and TCR repertoires in tissue likely differ from TCR repertoires in blood.

As to this clone: This clone's antigen is unknown. No quality values exist for individual bases; no much larger clone is one base distant.

The donors were healthy, HIV-negative adults who had no recently reported acute infections or vaccinations. Every donor was a Caucasian adult living in Nashville, Tennessee, USA. CD4+ T cells were enriched through magnetic negative selection, after which naive cells were positively selected on CD45RA and the remaining negative fraction served as the memory subset. Blood was obtained by leukapheresis, after which PBMCs were separated by Ficoll-Histopaque density gradient centrifugation and cryopreserved in liquid nitrogen vapor phase. Analytical flow cytometry was used to check the purity and quantity of each magnetically sorted T cell population. From each sorted fraction, genomic DNA was isolated and quantified by UV absorbance on a Nanodrop 2000c. TCR CDR3 regions were amplified from genomic DNA by multiplex PCR using the deep immunoSEQ assay. For each cell subset, the extracted genomic DNA was distributed evenly across all wells of several immunoSEQ 96-well plates, and each plate served as one replicate. For sorted subsets, each replicate PCR was loaded with approximately 0.2 ug genomic DNA, equivalent to about 30,000 T cell genomes. Purified libraries were measured with a Qubit 3.0 fluorometer, size-checked on a Bioanalyzer 2100, and measured again with the KAPA Library Quantification kit. A separate single-read 150-cycle Illumina NextSeq 550 flow cell was used to sequence each immunoSEQ 96-well plate. Per the source publication's procedure: Because the immunoSEQ output held only junctional sequences and lacked quality scores, the filtering could not match the filtering applied to full-length reads. Sequences were annotated with PyIR, a Python wrapper for IgBLAST v1.9, and V/J genes and CDR3 were assigned using IMGT germline references. Any read was removed if the V/J assignment was weak (E-value above 1e-6), the CDR3 was missing, or the read contained stop codons, out-of-frame junctions, or ambiguous translated residues. V3J clonotypes were defined as sequences sharing an identical inferred V gene, J gene, and CDR3 amino acid sequence. Percentage overlap between repertoires was calculated by dividing the number of shared unique clonotypes by the size of the smaller repertoire. Repertoire richness was assessed with RTK rarefaction, the Chao1 estimator, and Recon v2.1 estimates of unobserved clonotypes. OLGA was used to compute generation probabilities for all TCRbeta clonotypes that the gDNA method yielded from several donors. The source is immuneACCESS, and TCRdb retained only in-frame sequences with V and J called. Part of the clones is not carried over; for the studies checked, unresolved V genes explain less than half of this, and the remainder is unexplained. The V and J calls and clone size were taken over from that table, and D and trimming were inferred from the DNA. Here the sample has a few hundred thousand clones; roughly 70% occur a single time. The top ten hold less than 11% of the sample.

The CDR3 runs 13 residues from the cysteine to the phenylalanine. The retained sequence is limited to the CDR3, 39 bases, with the frame set at the first base. In the germline V gene, CDR1 corresponds to SGHNT and CDR2 to YENEEA. V loses 1 base of germline sequence and J loses 8 bases, and the interval between the two ends is 9 bases. This receptor was identified in a man younger than 45 in good health. The chain is assembled from TRBV11-3 and TRBJ2-1; the D gene is tentatively TRBD1 or TRBD2, each matching 6 bases. The sequenced material came from memory CD4+ T cells sorted from blood. This sample's cell subset or site label indicates: CD45RA-negative fraction. The bases read TGTGCCAGCAGCTTAGTGAGGGGGGATGAGCAGTTCTTC. This is translated as CASSLVRGDEQFF.